A selection of T cell receptor beta chains follows, all from one sample in a study of cytomegalovirus exposure and HLA in healthy donors. Only in-frame clones appear in the TCRdb table, and some are missing; sequencing was by immunoSEQ multiplex PCR. The table lists about 130,000 clones, more than 75% of them singletons. Specimen: PBMCs. The receptors here all came from a female donor in good health and CMV-seronegative. The CDR3 runs from the conserved cysteine through the conserved F or W. D genes are given only for firm matches. Expanded clones are given a class, and other clones once, few, many or no size at all.

j_call d_call clone_size v_call cdr3_nt cdr3_aa
TRBJ1-5 TRBD1 NA TRBV2 TGTGCCAGCAACATAGACAGGGCCCAGCCCCAGCATTTT CASNIDRAQPQHF
TRBJ2-3 TRBD2 once TRBV6-5 TGTGCCAGCAGTTACGGCGGGAGAAGCACAGATACGCAGTATTTT CASSYGGRSTDTQYF
TRBJ1-1 TRBD1 NA TRBV10-3 TGTGCCATCAGTGAGTCCCGACAGGGGGGAGGCACTGAAGCTTTCTTT CAISESRQGGGTEAFF
TRBJ1-5 NA NA TRBV5-8 TGTGCCAGCAGCTTGGTCGGTCAGCCCCAGCATTTT CASSLVGQPQHF
TRBJ2-3 TRBD2 once TRBV10-3 TGTGCCATCGCTCAACCCATGGCGGCTAGCGGGACGGGCATGACAGATACGCAGTATTTT CAIAQPMAASGTGMTDTQYF
TRBJ1-2 NA NA TRBV2 TGTGCCAGCAGTGAGGGAGGGTTCAGCTATGGCTACACCTTC CASSEGGFSYGYTF
TRBJ1-1 TRBD1 NA TRBV2 TGTGCCAGCAGTCCTTCTTTGGACAGGGGGTTCACTGAAGCTTTCTTT CASSPSLDRGFTEAFF
TRBJ2-2 NA few TRBV5-1 TGCGCCAGCAGCACCCAGGGGAGCACGAACACCGGGGAGCTGTTTTTT CASSTQGSTNTGELFF
TRBJ1-1 TRBD1 NA TRBV5-1 TGCGCCAGCAGCACGGAAGGACAGGGAATCACTGAAGCTTTCTTT CASSTEGQGITEAFF
TRBJ1-4 TRBD1 few TRBV2 TGTGCCAGCAGTGGAGACAGGGGGCGGAATGAAAAACTGTTTTTT CASSGDRGRNEKLFF
TRBJ2-7 NA NA TRBV7-3 TGTGCCAGCAGCTTACGCCCGGGACAAGACTACGAGCAGTACTTC CASSLRPGQDYEQYF
TRBJ2-2 NA NA TRBV9 TGTGCCAGCAGCGTAGTTCCCCAGGGAAACACCGGGGAGCTGTTTTTT CASSVVPQGNTGELFF
TRBJ2-7 NA NA TRBV11-2 TGTGCCAGCAGCCCCTGGGCAGCGGGACAGGACGAGCAGTACTTC CASSPWAAGQDEQYF
TRBJ2-1 TRBD2 NA TRBV9 TGTGCCAGCAGCGCCTCCACCGGGACTAGCAGTTACAATGAGCAGTTCTTC CASSASTGTSSYNEQFF
TRBJ1-2 NA NA TRBV5-1 TGCGCCAGCAGCTTGTCGTCAGACTATGGCTACACCTTC CASSLSSDYGYTF
TRBJ1-2 NA NA TRBV6-5 TGTGCCAGCAGGCCGATTAACGGCGGATACTATGGCTACACCTTC CASRPINGGYYGYTF
TRBJ1-5 NA NA TRBV10-3 TGTGCCATCAGTGGGTCGCCAGGGGAGTGGCCCCAGCATTTT CAISGSPGEWPQHF
TRBJ1-2 NA NA TRBV13 TGTGCCAGCAGCTTATTCGGACAGTACGGCTACACCTTC CASSLFGQYGYTF
TRBJ2-7 TRBD1 once TRBV28 TGTGCCAGCAGTTTCTCCCCTGGGACAGGGGGCTGGAACGAGCAGTACTTC CASSFSPGTGGWNEQYF
TRBJ2-2 TRBD2 few TRBV7-2 TGTGCCAGCAGCTTAGTTGGGACTACCACCGGGGAGCTGTTTTTT CASSLVGTTTGELFF
TRBJ1-5 NA NA TRBV14 TGTGCCAGCAGAGGTGCGGAACAGCCCCAGCATTTT CASRGAEQPQHF
TRBJ2-7 NA few TRBV29-1 TGCAGCGTTGGACAGGACAGCTACGAGCAGTACTTC CSVGQDSYEQYF
TRBJ2-2 NA NA TRBV5-1 TGCGCCAGCAGCTTGTTTTCTTATGTGAACACCGGGGAGCTGTTTTTT CASSLFSYVNTGELFF
TRBJ1-1 TRBD1 NA TRBV18 TGTGCCAGCTCCCCAGGGGGGGTGAACACTGAAGCTTTCTTT CASSPGGVNTEAFF
TRBJ1-1 TRBD1 few TRBV10-3 TGTGCCATCAAACCAGGGACAGAGAACACTGAAGCTTTCTTT CAIKPGTENTEAFF
TRBJ1-1 TRBD1 NA TRBV6-1 TGTGCCAGCAGTTTGACAGGGGGTTTCACTGAAGCTTTCTTT CASSLTGGFTEAFF
TRBJ2-6 NA NA TRBV5-1 TGCGCCAGCAGCCCACAGGGTGCTGGGGCCAACGTCCTGACTTTC CASSPQGAGANVLTF
TRBJ1-1 NA NA TRBV28 TGTGCCAGCGGGGGGGGAAACACTGAAGCTTTCTTT CASGGGNTEAFF
TRBJ2-6 NA NA TRBV2 TGTGCCAGCCAACAGGAGAACTCTGGGGCCAACGTCCTGACTTTC CASQQENSGANVLTF
TRBJ2-7 TRBD1 NA TRBV5-6 TGTGCCAGCAGCCCCGGGACAGCATACTACGAGCAGTACTTC CASSPGTAYYEQYF
TRBJ2-7 NA NA TRBV5-4 TGTGCCAGCAGCTCAGTTGGGACTTCATCCTACGAGCAGTACTTC CASSSVGTSSYEQYF
TRBJ2-7 NA NA TRBV7-9 TGTGCCAGCAGCAAGGACAGCACTCCCTCCTACGAGCAGTACTTC CASSKDSTPSYEQYF
TRBJ2-3 TRBD1 NA TRBV28 TGTGCCAGCGGGGGGGCCGGGACAGGGTCAGATACGCAGTATTTT CASGGAGTGSDTQYF
TRBJ2-2 TRBD2 NA TRBV5-1 TGCGCCAGCAGCCTGCGGGGGAGCGACGGGGAGCTGTTTTTT CASSLRGSDGELFF
TRBJ2-2 TRBD1 NA TRBV9 TGTGCCAGCAGCGTATCCCCCAGGGACAGGGCCTTATCCGGGGAGCTGTTTTTT CASSVSPRDRALSGELFF
TRBJ2-1 TRBD1 NA TRBV6-4 TGTGCCAGCAGTGACTCCGCAGGGGGCTACAATGAGCAGTTCTTC CASSDSAGGYNEQFF
TRBJ1-2 TRBD1 NA TRBV4-2 TGTGCCAGCAGCCAAGTAACAGGGGTCTCGGGCTATGGCTACACCTTC CASSQVTGVSGYGYTF
TRBJ1-2 NA NA TRBV7-2 TGTGCCAGCAGCTTGGTGTTCCAGGCCTATAACTATGGCTACACCTTC CASSLVFQAYNYGYTF
TRBJ2-5 NA NA TRBV28 TGTGCCAGCAGTTCGTCCCCCGAGGCTCTGGGAGAGACCCAGTACTTC CASSSSPEALGETQYF
TRBJ2-2 TRBD2 NA TRBV4-2 TGTGCCAGCAGCCAAGATCGTGCTAGCGGAGGTGGTGAGCTGTTTTTT CASSQDRASGGGELFF
TRBJ1-2 NA few TRBV6-1 TGTGCCAGCAGTGAGCTCAGGGAGGTCGGCTACACCTTC CASSELREVGYTF
TRBJ2-7 TRBD2 few TRBV5-1 TGCGCCAGCAGCTCCTCGATAGCGGGAGGATCCTACGAGCAGTACTTC CASSSSIAGGSYEQYF
TRBJ1-1 NA few TRBV5-1 TGCGCCAGCAGTGGTCAGGGATACACTGAAGCTTTCTTT CASSGQGYTEAFF
TRBJ2-1 NA NA TRBV7-9 TGTTCCAGCAGCTTAGTCAGGGGTCGGACTAGGGATGAGCAGTTCTTC CSSSLVRGRTRDEQFF
TRBJ1-2 NA NA TRBV7-9 TGTGCCAGCAGCCCGAGTTTCTATGGCTACACCTTC CASSPSFYGYTF
TRBJ1-3 NA few TRBV25-1 TGTGCCAGCTCGAACGAACAGATTCCGAACACCATATATTTT CASSNEQIPNTIYF
TRBJ2-3 NA NA TRBV15 TGTGCCACCAGCAGAGATCGGGGAGAAACAGATACGCAGTATTTT CATSRDRGETDTQYF
TRBJ2-7 TRBD1 once TRBV25-1 TGTGCCAGCAGTGAGTTGGACAGGGGTAGGGACGAGCAGTACTTC CASSELDRGRDEQYF
TRBJ1-6 NA few TRBV7-2 TGTGCCAGCAGCTTAGCTCACGGGAATAATTCACCCCTCCACTTT CASSLAHGNNSPLHF
TRBJ2-7 TRBD2 NA TRBV4-2 TGTGCCAGCAGTCCGTGGGCGGGAGGGCGCGAGCAGTACTTC CASSPWAGGREQYF
TRBJ2-1 NA few TRBV5-4 TGTGCCAGCAGCCGCTTAGATGAGCAGTTCTTC CASSRLDEQFF
TRBJ2-1 TRBD2 few TRBV5-8 TGTGCCAGCAGCTTAGCGGGAGTAAGTTACAATGAGCAGTTCTTC CASSLAGVSYNEQFF
TRBJ1-5 NA NA TRBV27 TGTGCCAGCAGTTTAGGTCAGGGAAGGAATCAGCCCCAGCATTTT CASSLGQGRNQPQHF
TRBJ1-2 NA once TRBV6-1 TGTGCCAGCAGTGTAGGACAGATCCATGGCTACACCTTC CASSVGQIHGYTF
TRBJ2-5 TRBD1 NA TRBV28 TGTGCCAGCAGCCCGGGGACAGGCCGGTTAGGGCAGTACTTC CASSPGTGRLGQYF
TRBJ2-2 NA NA TRBV4-3 TGCGCCAGCAGCCAGTTATCTTACAGGGTCACCGGGGAGCTGTTTTTT CASSQLSYRVTGELFF
TRBJ1-2 NA NA TRBV2 TGTGCCAGCAGTGATATTCAGGGCGACGGCTACACCTTC CASSDIQGDGYTF
TRBJ1-2 TRBD1 once TRBV2 TGTGCCTCCACAGGGGGCCTCGTCTATGGCTACACCTTC CASTGGLVYGYTF
TRBJ2-7 NA NA TRBV4-1 TGCGCCAGCAGCCCAGTCGGTTCCGGGTACTACGAGCAGTACTTC CASSPVGSGYYEQYF